These 2 T cell receptor beta chains share one sample of origin, sequenced in a study of yellow fever vaccine responses in identical twins. A single record per CDR3 protein comes from TCRdb applying MiXCR to the RT-PCR reads. The table has about 550 distinct CDR3 sequences, around four fifths seen once. The specimen comprised T cells from blood (PBMCs), unsorted or a sorted subset (not recorded which), sampled before or after yellow fever vaccination (not recorded which). The receptors come from a female donor who received the yellow fever vaccine.

Only one count was recorded for this clonotype. This chain joins TRBV5-1 and TRBJ2-1; D is undetermined. The ends were cut back, 1 base at V and 0 bases at J, with 8 bases in the middle. CDR1 and CDR2 from the germline V gene are SGHRS and YFSETQ. CDR3 size: 15 residues. The CDR3 DNA reads TGCGCCAGCAGCTTGACAGAGAGCTCCTACAATGAGCAGTTCTTC. Translating gives CASSLTESSYNEQFF.

J is TRBJ2-2 and V is TRBV12-3 or TRBV12-4; TRBD1 might be the D (6 bases). V was shortened by 6 bases and J by 6 bases, with 11 bases between the two germline ends. The CDR3 is made up of 13 amino acids. The CDR3 sequence: CASRGPGAGELFF. The CDR3 region has the DNA TGTGCCAGCAGAGGCCCAGGGGCCGGGGAGCTGTTTTTT.